These 18 T cell receptor beta chains were all obtained from the same sample, sequenced in a study of blood T cells in healthy people across ages. PCR was performed a second time for about 6 to 12 cycles using a sample-barcoded 5' primer and a J-beta primer mix. TCRdb analysed the 5' RACE reads with MiXCR anew, one entry per CDR3 protein. The sample contains about 1.7 million distinct CDR3 sequences, 28% of which appear only once. The sequenced sample was blood. The receptors were gathered from a young woman in good health.

This chain joins TRBV6-6 and TRBJ1-1; no reliable D call. Germline loops: CDR1 MNHNY, CDR2 SVGAGI (reference sequence). Trimming shortened V by 1 base and J by 3 bases, and 12 bases separated the two germline ends. This CDR3 contains 15 residues. CDR3 region: CASSYYGSVDTEAFF. CDR3 nucleotides: TGTGCCAGCAGTTACTACGGATCAGTGGACACTGAAGCTTTCTTT.

The chain joins TRBV5-1 to TRBJ1-6; D is unclear. CDR1 is SGHRS and CDR2 is YFSETQ in the germline V gene. The CDR3 is made up of 14 amino acids. V lost 6 bases to trimming and J lost 7 bases, with 14 bases between them. Written as DNA, the CDR3 is TGCGCCAGCAACCTCGGACGGGGAAATTCACCCCTCCACTTT. Protein: CASNLGRGNSPLHF.

Many counts were recorded for this clonotype. The chain links TRBV14 to TRBJ2-7, with D hard to call. The germline V gene has CDR1 SGHDN and CDR2 FVKESK. Trimming left V 4 bases short and J 1 base short, with 11 bases between. This CDR3 comprises 14 residues. The CDR3 sequence is CASSRTAASYEQYF. The DNA for the CDR3 is TGTGCCAGCAGCCGGACGGCGGCGTCCTACGAGCAGTACTTC.

This clonotype was detected only a few times. The chain has TRBV7-9 and TRBJ2-7; maybe TRBD2 (6 bases). V was clipped by 5 bases and J by 3 bases, with 26 bases between them. The CDR3 runs to 18 residues. Looked up from germline, CDR1 is SEHNR and CDR2 is FQNEAQ (reference sequence). CDR3 DNA: TGTGCCAGCAGCCACCGGAGGGGTGTAGCGGAAGGAGGCTACGAGCAGTACTTC. Residues: CASSHRRGVAEGGYEQYF.

The J gene is TRBJ2-3, the V gene TRBV12-3 or TRBV12-4, with 13 bases fitting TRBD2. V trimming: 3 bases; J trimming: 1 base; junction bases outside the gene matches: 16. This CDR3 has 21 residues. CDR3: CASSFGTGAPGTSGGTDTQYF. The CDR3 DNA reads TGTGCCAGCAGTTTCGGGACAGGGGCCCCTGGGACTAGCGGGGGCACAGATACGCAGTATTTT.

The table lists this clonotype with many counts. This chain joins TRBV5-1 and TRBJ2-7; a possible D gene is TRBD2 (5 bases). V lost 3 bases and J 5 bases, leaving 12 bases between the germline ends. The CDR3 contains 13 residues. Germline V gene data show CDR1 as SGHRS and CDR2 as YFSETQ. The CDR3: CASSSRGTDEQYF. The CDR3 bases are TGCGCCAGCAGCTCCCGGGGTACCGACGAGCAGTACTTC.

This clonotype has only a few counts. This chain connects TRBV6-5 to TRBJ2-5, with 11 nucleotides matching TRBD2. The CDR3 has 16 amino acids. The ends lost 7 bases at V and 5 bases at J; junction bases unmatched: 12. Germline lookup yields CDR1 MNHEY and CDR2 SVGAGI. CDR3 DNA: TGTGCCAGCACCATTATAGCGGGAGGGCCCATCGAGACCCAGTACTTC. Translation gives CASTIIAGGPIETQYF.

This sequence joins TRBV6-2 or TRBV6-3 and TRBJ2-7; D may match TRBD1 or TRBD2 (5 bases each). The ends were cut back, 6 bases at V and 2 bases at J, with 17 bases in the middle. In germline, CDR1 is MNHEY, CDR2 SVGEGT. This CDR3 spans 15 amino acids. CDR3 coding DNA: TGTGCCAGCAGCGGGCCCGGGACGGCCCCCTACGAGCAGTACTTC. Its translation is CASSGPGTAPYEQYF.

This clonotype has a count of ten or more. The chain combines TRBV6-5 with TRBJ1-2; 7 nucleotides agree with TRBD1. With V trimmed by 4 bases and J by 4 bases, 9 bases remained unmatched. CDR1 and CDR2 from the germline V gene are MNHEY and SVGAGI. This CDR3 is 15 amino acids long. CDR3 region: CASSFLDRVVYGYTF. The CDR3 region has the DNA TGTGCCAGCAGTTTCCTCGACAGGGTCGTCTATGGCTACACCTTC.

J is TRBJ2-5 and V is TRBV12-3 or TRBV12-4; 10 bases align to TRBD2. The CDR3 length is 15 residues. V lost 6 bases, J lost 4 bases, and 8 bases stayed unmatched. The CDR3 loop is CASRFSAGGSETQYF. CDR3 in DNA: TGTGCCAGCAGATTTTCAGCGGGGGGGTCAGAGACCCAGTACTTC.

V gene TRBV29-1 combines with J gene TRBJ1-2, with a possible D match to TRBD1 (6 bases). V was cut by 8 bases and J by 5 bases, with 15 bases left in between. Germline CDR1 is SQVTM and CDR2 is ANQGSEA. The CDR3 length is 12 residues. The CDR3 coding sequence is TGCAGCACCAGGGCAGGGGTGTATGGCTACACCTTC. Its translation: CSTRAGVYGYTF.

Ten or more counts support this clonotype. CDR3 DNA: TGTGCCAGCAGTCCTCGGACAGGGCCAGACATTCAGTACTTC. Its translation: CASSPRTGPDIQYF. The rearrangement joins TRBV6-1 to TRBJ2-4; 8 nucleotides match TRBD1. Germline values: CDR1 MNHNS, CDR2 SASEGT. Trimming removed 5 bases from V and 8 bases from J; junction bases left unmatched: 8. CDR3 length: 14 residues.

In its sample, this clonotype was seen a few times. The chain combines TRBV14 with TRBJ2-3, with D maybe TRBD2 (6 bases). V was clipped by 8 bases and J by 4 bases, with 22 bases between them. This CDR3 has 16 amino acids. Germline CDR1 reads SGHDN; CDR2 reads FVKESK. DNA of the CDR3: TGTGCCAGCGCCCAAACCCCTTCGGGGGTCCCAGATACGCAGTATTTT. Amino acids: CASAQTPSGVPDTQYF.

The V gene is TRBV29-1, the J gene TRBJ2-3; 7 bases align to TRBD1. V lost 8 bases and J lost 3; bases outside the gene matches: 8. The CDR3 is 13 residues long. Germline loops: CDR1 SQVTM, CDR2 ANQGSEA. CDR3 nucleotides: TGCAGCTTAACCACAGGGGTGACAGATACGCAGTATTTT. This gives the protein CSLTTGVTDTQYF.

The chain has TRBV7-2 and TRBJ2-1; 12 nucleotides line up with TRBD2. Unmatched junction bases numbered 10, after V lost 5 bases and J lost 8 bases. Per germline, CDR1 SGHTA and CDR2 FQGNSA. This CDR3 spans 16 amino acids. CDR3 in DNA: TGTGCCAGCAGCCCACGCCCCCTAGCGGGGGGGCATGAGCAGTTCTTC. Translated, it gives CASSPRPLAGGHEQFF.

There are a few counts of this clonotype. This sequence joins TRBV6-2 or TRBV6-3 and TRBJ2-1; D unresolved. V lost 7 bases, J lost 0 bases, and 13 bases lay in between. The V gene's germline CDR1 is MNHEY and CDR2 SVGEGT. This CDR3 is 15 amino acids long. The CDR3 loop is CASTKGPSSYNEQFF. The CDR3 DNA follows: TGTGCCAGCACCAAAGGGCCTAGCTCCTACAATGAGCAGTTCTTC.

This clonotype appeared a few times. J is TRBJ2-1 and V is TRBV2; 8 nucleotides line up with TRBD2. V shed 9 bases and J 0 bases; nucleotides not matched to a gene: 7. CDR3 size: 15 residues. CDR1 SNHLY and CDR2 FYNNEI come from the germline V gene. The CDR3 DNA reads TGTGCCAGTTCCACGGGGGGGGCCTCCTACAATGAGCAGTTCTTC. Its translation is CASSTGGASYNEQFF.

This clonotype was detected only a few times. This sequence joins TRBV20-1 and TRBJ2-5; TRBD1 might be the D (5 bases). The CDR3 is 14 amino acids. Trimming removed 0 bases from V and 3 bases from J, with 11 bases in between. The germline V gene encodes CDR1 DFQATT and CDR2 SNEGSKA (reference sequence). The CDR3 sequence: CSARDRFREETQYF. The CDR3 DNA reads as TGCAGTGCTAGAGATCGTTTCAGGGAAGAGACCCAGTACTTC.